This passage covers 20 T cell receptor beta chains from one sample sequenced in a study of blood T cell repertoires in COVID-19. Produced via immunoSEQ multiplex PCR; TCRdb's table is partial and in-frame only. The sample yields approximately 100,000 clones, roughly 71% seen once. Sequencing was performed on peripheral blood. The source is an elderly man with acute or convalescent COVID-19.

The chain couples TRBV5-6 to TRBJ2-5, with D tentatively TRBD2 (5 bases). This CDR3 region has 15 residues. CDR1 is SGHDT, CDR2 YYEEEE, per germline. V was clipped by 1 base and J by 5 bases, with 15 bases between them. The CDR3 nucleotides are TGTGCCAGCAGCTTGTTCGGGGTCGATGAGGAGACCCAGTACTTC. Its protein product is CASSLFGVDEETQYF.

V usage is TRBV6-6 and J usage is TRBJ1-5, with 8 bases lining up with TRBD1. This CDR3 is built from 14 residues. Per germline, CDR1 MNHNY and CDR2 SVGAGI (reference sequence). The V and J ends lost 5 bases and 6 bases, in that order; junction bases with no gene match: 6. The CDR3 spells CASSTTGVGQPQHF. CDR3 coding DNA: TGTGCCAGCAGTACGACAGGGGTAGGTCAGCCCCAGCATTTT.

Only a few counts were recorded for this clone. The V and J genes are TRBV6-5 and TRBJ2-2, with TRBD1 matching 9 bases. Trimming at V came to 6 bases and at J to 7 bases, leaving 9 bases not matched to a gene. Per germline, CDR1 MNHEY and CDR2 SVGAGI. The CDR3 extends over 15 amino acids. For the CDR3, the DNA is TGTGCCAGCAGCCTAGGACAGGGGAGGGGCGGGGAGCTGTTTTTT. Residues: CASSLGQGRGGELFF.

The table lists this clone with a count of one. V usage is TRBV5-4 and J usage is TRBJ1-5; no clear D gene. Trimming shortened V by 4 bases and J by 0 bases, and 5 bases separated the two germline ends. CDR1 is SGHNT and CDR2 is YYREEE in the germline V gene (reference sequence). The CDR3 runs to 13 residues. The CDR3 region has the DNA TGTGCCAGCAGCCAGGATAGCAATCAGCCCCAGCATTTT. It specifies CASSQDSNQPQHF.

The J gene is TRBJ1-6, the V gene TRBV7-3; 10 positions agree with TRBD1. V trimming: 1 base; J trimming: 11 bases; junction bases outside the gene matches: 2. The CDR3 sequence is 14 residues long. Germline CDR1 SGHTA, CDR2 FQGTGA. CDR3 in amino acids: CASSLKGTGAPLHF. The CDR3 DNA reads TGTGCCAGCAGCTTAAAGGGGACAGGGGCACCCCTCCACTTT.

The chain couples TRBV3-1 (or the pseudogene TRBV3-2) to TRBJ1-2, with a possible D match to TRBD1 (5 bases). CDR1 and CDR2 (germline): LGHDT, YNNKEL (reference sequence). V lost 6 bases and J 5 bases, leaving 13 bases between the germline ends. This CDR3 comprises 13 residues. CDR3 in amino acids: CASSQGLGYGYTF. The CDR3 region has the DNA TGTGCCAGCAGTCAGGGTCTCGGGTATGGCTACACCTTC.

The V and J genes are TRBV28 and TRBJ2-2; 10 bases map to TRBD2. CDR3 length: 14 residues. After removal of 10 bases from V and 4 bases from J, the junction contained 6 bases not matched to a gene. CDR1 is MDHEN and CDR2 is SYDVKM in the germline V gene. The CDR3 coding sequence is TGTGCCACCGGATGGACTAGCGGCACCGGGGAGCTGTTTTTT. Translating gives CATGWTSGTGELFF.

CDR3: CASSHREGDEQFF. The CDR3 nucleotides are TGTGCCAGCAGTCACCGGGAGGGAGATGAGCAGTTCTTC. This chain links TRBV12-3 or TRBV12-4 with TRBJ2-1, with 8 bases that match TRBD2. The CDR3 length is 13 residues. Germline trimming cut 5 bases from V and 8 bases from J; bases unmatched to any gene: 5.

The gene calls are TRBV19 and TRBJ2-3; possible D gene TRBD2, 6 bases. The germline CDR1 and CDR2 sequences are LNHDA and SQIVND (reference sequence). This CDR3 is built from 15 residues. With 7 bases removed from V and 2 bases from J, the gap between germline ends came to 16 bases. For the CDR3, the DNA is TGTGCCAGTACCTATGGGATAGCGGCCACAGATACGCAGTATTTT. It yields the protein CASTYGIAATDTQYF.

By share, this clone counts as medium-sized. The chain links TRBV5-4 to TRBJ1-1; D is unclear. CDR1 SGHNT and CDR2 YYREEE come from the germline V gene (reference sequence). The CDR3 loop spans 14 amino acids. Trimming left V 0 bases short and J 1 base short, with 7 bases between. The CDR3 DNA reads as TGTGCCAGCAGCTTGGCCAGCGCGAACACTGAAGCTTTCTTT. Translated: CASSLASANTEAFF. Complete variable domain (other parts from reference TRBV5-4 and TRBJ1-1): ETGVTQSPTHLIKTRGQQVTLRCSSQSGHNTVSWYQQALGQGPQFIFQYYREEENGRGNFPPRFSGLQFPNYSSELNVNALELDDSALYLCASSLASANTEAFFGQGTRLTVV.

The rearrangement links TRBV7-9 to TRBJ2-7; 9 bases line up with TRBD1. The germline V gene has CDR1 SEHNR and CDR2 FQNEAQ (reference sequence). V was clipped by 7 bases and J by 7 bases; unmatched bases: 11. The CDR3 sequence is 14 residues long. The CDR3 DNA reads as TGTGCCAGCAACGAACCCAACAGGGGGCATGAGCAGTACTTC. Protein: CASNEPNRGHEQYF.

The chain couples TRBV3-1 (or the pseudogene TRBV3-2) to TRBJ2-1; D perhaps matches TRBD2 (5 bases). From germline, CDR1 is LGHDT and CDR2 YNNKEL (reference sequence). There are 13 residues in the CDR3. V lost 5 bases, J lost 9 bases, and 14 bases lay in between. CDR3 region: CASSDLSSFEQFF. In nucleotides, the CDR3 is TGTGCCAGCAGCGACCTATCTAGCTTTGAGCAGTTCTTC.

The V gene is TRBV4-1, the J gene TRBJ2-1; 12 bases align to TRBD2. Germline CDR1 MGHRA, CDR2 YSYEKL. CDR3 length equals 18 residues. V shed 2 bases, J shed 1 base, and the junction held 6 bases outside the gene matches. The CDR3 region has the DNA TGCGCCAGCAGCCAACGGACTAGCGGGATTATTTCCTACAATGAGCAGTTCTTC. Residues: CASSQRTSGIISYNEQFF.

DNA for the CDR3: TGTGCCAGCAGCTCCCAGATAGCGAATGAGCAGTTCTTC. Its protein product is CASSSQIANEQFF. This rearrangement joins TRBV7-8 to TRBJ2-1, with a tentative D call TRBD2 (5 bases). The ends were cut back, 4 bases at V and 7 bases at J, with 11 bases in the middle. The CDR3 extends over 13 amino acids. The germline V gene has CDR1 SGHVS and CDR2 FQNEAQ.

CDR3 coding DNA: TGTGCCAGCGGGACAGGGCGTTTTACTGGAAACACCATATATTTT. Translated: CASGTGRFTGNTIYF. The rearrangement uses TRBV2 and TRBJ1-3; TRBD1 aligns across 9 bases. With V trimmed by 8 bases and J by 2 bases, 7 bases remained unmatched. This CDR3 region has 15 residues. From germline, CDR1 is SNHLY and CDR2 FYNNEI.

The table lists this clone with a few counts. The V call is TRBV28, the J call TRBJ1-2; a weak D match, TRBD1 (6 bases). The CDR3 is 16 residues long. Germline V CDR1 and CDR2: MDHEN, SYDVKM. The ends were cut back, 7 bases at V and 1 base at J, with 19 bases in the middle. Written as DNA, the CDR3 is TGTGCCAGCAATCCACTGACAGGCTTTGTTAACTATGGCTACACCTTC. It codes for CASNPLTGFVNYGYTF.

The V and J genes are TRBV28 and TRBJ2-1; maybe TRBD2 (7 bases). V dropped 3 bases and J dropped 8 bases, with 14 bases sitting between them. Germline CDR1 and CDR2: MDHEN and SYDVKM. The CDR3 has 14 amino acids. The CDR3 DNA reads TGTGCCAGCAGTTTCCGGAGGGGGAGGGATGAGCAGTTCTTC. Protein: CASSFRRGRDEQFF.

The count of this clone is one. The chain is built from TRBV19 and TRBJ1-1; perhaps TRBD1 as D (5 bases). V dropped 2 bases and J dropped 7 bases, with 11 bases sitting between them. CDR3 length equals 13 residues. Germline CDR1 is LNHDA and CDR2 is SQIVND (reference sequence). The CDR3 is CASSILAGYEAFF. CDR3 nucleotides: TGTGCCAGTAGTATACTGGCAGGGTATGAAGCTTTCTTT.

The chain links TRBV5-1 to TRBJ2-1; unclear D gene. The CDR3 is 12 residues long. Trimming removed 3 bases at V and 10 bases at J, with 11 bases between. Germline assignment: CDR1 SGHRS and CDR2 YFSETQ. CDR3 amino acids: CASSSQSVEQFF. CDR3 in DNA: TGCGCCAGCAGCTCCCAGTCCGTGGAGCAGTTCTTC.

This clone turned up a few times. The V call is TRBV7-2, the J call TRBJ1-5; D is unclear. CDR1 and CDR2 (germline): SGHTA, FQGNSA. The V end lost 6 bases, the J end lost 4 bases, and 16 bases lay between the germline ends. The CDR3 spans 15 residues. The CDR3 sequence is CASSSGGRENQPQHF. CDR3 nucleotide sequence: TGTGCCAGCAGTTCCGGAGGAAGGGAAAATCAGCCCCAGCATTTT.